This section outlines one T cell receptor (beta chain) sequence together with its context. The sample belongs to a study of blood T cell repertoires in COVID-19. Study summary: Either two negative PCRs, clearance, or symptom resolution qualified Cohort 3 donors as recovered. COVID-19 samples collected from the United States, Italy and Spain covered acute and convalescent phases.

Clones were read by immunoSEQ multiplex PCR, and TCRdb kept only the in-frame ones, dropping some. The sample holds 350,000 to 400,000 clones, around 87% seen once. Sequencing used PBMCs or T cells enriched from blood (not recorded which). The receptor was derived from a man in his forties in a cohort exposed to, infected with or recovered from COVID-19 (not recorded which).

The CDR3, as DNA: TGCGCCAGCAGTGATACTAGCGGGAGAGTCTGGGACACCGGGGAGCTGTTTTTT. Amino acids: CASSDTSGRVWDTGELFF. The chain couples TRBV10-2 to TRBJ2-2; 11 bases are a match to TRBD2. V lost 3 bases to trimming and J lost 3 bases; unmatched junction nucleotides: 9. CDR1 and CDR2 (germline): WSHSY, SAAADI. This CDR3 is 18 amino acids long.